These 12 T cell receptor beta chains were sequenced from one sample in a study of blood T cell repertoires in COVID-19. The method was immunoSEQ multiplex PCR; TCRdb's version includes in-frame clones alone and lacks a portion of them. The profile covers some 320,000 clones, with 90% appearing a single time and 3.9% taken by the ten largest. Material for sequencing was PBMCs or T cells enriched from blood (not recorded which). All receptors derive from a woman aged 25 to 39 who had been exposed to COVID-19.

This rearrangement joins TRBV7-8 to TRBJ1-2, with D unresolved. V was shortened by 5 bases and J by 0 bases, with 13 bases between the two germline ends. This CDR3 contains 15 residues. The germline V gene encodes CDR1 SGHVS and CDR2 FQNEAQ. Here the CDR3 reads CASSIEVAANYGYTF. The CDR3 DNA follows: TGTGCCAGCAGCATAGAAGTGGCGGCTAACTATGGCTACACCTTC.

J is TRBJ2-2 and V is TRBV5-1, with 9 positions matching TRBD1. This CDR3 comprises 14 residues. V was clipped by 4 bases and J by 5 bases; unmatched bases: 3. In germline, CDR1 is SGHRS, CDR2 YFSETQ. This CDR3 reads CASSIGQGTGELFF. DNA for the CDR3: TGCGCCAGCAGCATAGGACAGGGGACCGGGGAGCTGTTTTTT.

This chain joins TRBV10-3 and TRBJ1-1; maybe TRBD1 (6 bases). The CDR3 length is 14 residues. V was trimmed by 4 bases and J by 4 bases, leaving 13 bases between them. Germline assignment: CDR1 ENHRY and CDR2 SYGVKD. The CDR3 region is CAISGGPLGTEAFF. The CDR3 bases are TGTGCCATCAGTGGGGGGCCCCTGGGCACTGAAGCTTTCTTT.

The chain uses TRBV6-5 and TRBJ2-7, with 7 bases fitting TRBD1. The CDR3 is 16 amino acids. Trimming cost V 0 bases and J 3 bases; bases outside gene matches: 8. Looked up from germline, CDR1 is MNHEY and CDR2 is SVGAGI. CDR3 bases: TGTGCCAGCAGTTACTCTTACAGGGGCCTGAACTACGAGCAGTACTTC. This encodes CASSYSYRGLNYEQYF.

The genes are TRBV3-1 (or the pseudogene TRBV3-2) and TRBJ2-7, with D hard to call. The CDR3 has 12 amino acids. V was cut by 2 bases and J by 6 bases, with 8 bases left in between. Germline V gene lookup returns CDR1 LGHDT and CDR2 YNNKEL (reference sequence). CDR3 nucleotide sequence: TGTGCCAGCAGCCAAAGCAGGCTCGAGCAGTACTTC. Protein product: CASSQSRLEQYF.

V usage is TRBV7-2 and J usage is TRBJ2-2, with TRBD2 as a possible D gene (5 bases). The length of the CDR3 is 15 residues. Looked up from germline, CDR1 is SGHTA and CDR2 is FQGNSA. V lost 5 bases and J lost 4, with 14 bases in between. The chain's CDR3 is CASSRGQAATGELFF. CDR3 DNA: TGTGCCAGCAGCCGGGGTCAGGCGGCCACCGGGGAGCTGTTTTTT.

The rearrangement uses TRBV13 and TRBJ1-3, with D perhaps TRBD1 (5 bases). CDR1 and CDR2 (germline): PRHDT, FYEKMQ (reference sequence). This CDR3 region has 15 residues. V was trimmed by 5 bases and J by 0 bases, leaving 11 bases between them. CDR3 residues: CASSAAGNSGNTIYF. CDR3 nucleotide sequence: TGTGCCAGCAGCGCGGCAGGGAACTCTGGAAACACCATATATTTT.

This chain links TRBV19 with TRBJ1-2; 7 bases match TRBD1. This CDR3 spans 16 amino acids. The V gene end was trimmed by 5 bases and the J gene end by 6 bases; junction bases not matched to a gene: 15. Germline CDR1 reads LNHDA; CDR2 reads SQIVND (reference sequence). The CDR3 DNA follows: TGTGCCAGTAGTCCGCGGCCTTTGAGGGGGCGCGATGGCTACACCTTC. Protein: CASSPRPLRGRDGYTF.

The chain combines TRBV4-1 with TRBJ2-7; TRBD2 is a possible D gene (6 bases). Germline values: CDR1 MGHRA, CDR2 YSYEKL. V lost 5 bases, J lost 2 bases, and 16 bases lay in between. The CDR3 runs to 15 residues. The CDR3, as DNA: TGCGCCAGCAGCGGCGGGATCACTGGAGCCTACGAGCAGTACTTC. It translates to CASSGGITGAYEQYF.

CDR3 sequence reads: CASSHLGGVKSYEQYF. The CDR3 DNA is TGTGCCAGCAGCCACTTGGGAGGGGTAAAAAGCTACGAGCAGTACTTC. V and J are TRBV11-2 and TRBJ2-7, with 7 bases fitting TRBD2. The CDR3 is 16 amino acids. V shed 5 bases and J 3 bases; nucleotides not matched to a gene: 13. Germline V lookup: CDR1 SGHAT, CDR2 FQNNGV.

The rearrangement joins TRBV14 to TRBJ2-7; D is undetermined. V was clipped by 5 bases and J by 8 bases, with 16 bases between them. The CDR3 length is 13 residues. Germline values: CDR1 SGHDN, CDR2 FVKESK. The CDR3 DNA sequence: TGTGCCAGCAGCTTGCCACCACCGACAAAGCAGTACTTC. This gives the protein CASSLPPPTKQYF.

This clone has just a few counts. Other DNA sequences in this sample translate to the same CDR3. The chain has TRBV7-8 and TRBJ2-7; 8 bases map to TRBD1. Germline trimming cut 5 bases from V and 0 bases from J; bases unmatched to any gene: 3. The germline V gene encodes CDR1 SGHVS and CDR2 FQNEAQ. The CDR3 is 14 amino acids. The CDR3 sequence is CASSSGQGSYEQYF. CDR3 DNA: TGTGCCAGCAGCAGCGGACAGGGCTCCTACGAGCAGTACTTC.